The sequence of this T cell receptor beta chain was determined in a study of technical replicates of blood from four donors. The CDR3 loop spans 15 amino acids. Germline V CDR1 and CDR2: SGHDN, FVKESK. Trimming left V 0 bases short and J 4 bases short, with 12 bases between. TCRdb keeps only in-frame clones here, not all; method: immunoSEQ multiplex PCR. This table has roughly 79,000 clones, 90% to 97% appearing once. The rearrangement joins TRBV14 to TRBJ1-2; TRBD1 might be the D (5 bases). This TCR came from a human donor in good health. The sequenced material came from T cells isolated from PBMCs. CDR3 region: CASSQEIREAYGYTF. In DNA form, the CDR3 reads TGTGCCAGCAGCCAAGAGATCAGGGAAGCCTATGGCTACACCTTC.